These T cell receptor beta chains were read from a single sample in a study of blood T cell repertoires in COVID-19. TCRdb keeps only in-frame clones here, not all; method: immunoSEQ multiplex PCR. The profile shows around 140,000 clones, roughly four fifths of them singletons. Sequencing was performed on peripheral blood. These receptors all come from a human donor in a cohort sampled during active COVID-19. Each CDR3 is given with its conserved first and last residue. The D gene is left open where the match is weak.

>13|NA|TRBV6-5|TRBJ2-2
CASSYSRTGELFF
>14|NA|TRBV5-4|TRBJ2-5
CASSGTGIQETQYF
>14|NA|TRBV3-1/TRBV3-2|TRBJ1-2
CASSPRAINYGYTF
>15|TRBD2|TRBV2|TRBJ2-5
CASRGLATFQETQYF
>16|TRBD2|TRBV7-8|TRBJ2-1
CASSLGGLAVYNEQFF
>15|NA|TRBV3-1/TRBV3-2|TRBJ1-5
CASSSDSGSNQPQHF
>14|NA|TRBV30|TRBJ1-2
CAWKITETIYGYTF
>15|NA|TRBV27|TRBJ1-2
CASSQNSPPVGGYTF
>13|NA|TRBV19|TRBJ2-5
CASSIRGEETQYF
>14|TRBD1|TRBV7-2|TRBJ1-2
CASSADRTNYGYTF
>14|TRBD2|TRBV7-3|TRBJ2-7
CASSLGTSKAKQYF
>14|TRBD1|TRBV2|TRBJ1-4
CASRTGTTNEKLFF
>14|NA|TRBV11-3|TRBJ2-5
CASSPGGSPETQYF
>13|NA|TRBV12-3/TRBV12-4|TRBJ1-1
CASSFATYSQAFF
>16|TRBD2|TRBV19|TRBJ2-5
CASSIWTSGGQETQYF
>15|NA|TRBV19|TRBJ2-5
CASSIVGGTGETQYF
>16|NA|TRBV28|TRBJ1-6
CASSLTGPGYNSPLHF
>15|TRBD1|TRBV20-1|TRBJ1-5
CSASQGGQGAQPQHF
>15|TRBD1|TRBV27|TRBJ2-5
CASSPRDRGRETQYF
>19|TRBD1|TRBV19|TRBJ1-3
CASRFPPGQGSGSGNTIYF
>16|TRBD1|TRBV28|TRBJ1-2
CASSLGPGQGTGGYTF
>14|NA|TRBV30|TRBJ1-6
CAWSKRGDNSPLHF
>14|NA|TRBV4-2|TRBJ2-3
CASSQDDSTDTQYF
>14|TRBD1|TRBV7-2|TRBJ1-1
CASRSTGGGPEAFF
>16|TRBD1|TRBV9|TRBJ1-1
CASSPRSGQANTEAFF
>14|TRBD2|TRBV11-3|TRBJ2-3
CASSWGTSVDTQYF
>16|NA|TRBV15|TRBJ2-3
CATSRDRAGPTDTQYF
>17|TRBD2|TRBV11-2|TRBJ2-5
CASSLDRVAGWEETQYF
>18|TRBD2|TRBV7-2|TRBJ2-3
CASSARLAGGSFTDTQYF
>15|NA|TRBV6-1|TRBJ2-2
CASSEATGVWGELFF
>17|TRBD2|TRBV7-9|TRBJ2-1
CASSTGSLAGDYNEQFF
>16|NA|TRBV5-5|TRBJ1-2
CASNPQGRGYNYGYTF
>18|NA|TRBV7-9|TRBJ2-1
CASSLAPFQRRLYNEQFF
>12|TRBD1|TRBV2|TRBJ1-2
CASSADRIGYTF
>13|TRBD1|TRBV30|TRBJ2-2
CAWSRGGEGELFF
>14|TRBD2|TRBV28|TRBJ2-3
CASSPSGSSDTQYF
>17|TRBD2|TRBV11-3|TRBJ2-3
CASSPGTSGSVADTQYF
>15|NA|TRBV7-2|TRBJ1-2
CASSLQDSLSYGYTF
>11|NA|TRBV28|TRBJ2-4
CASRSTASQYF
>14|NA|TRBV18|TRBJ2-5
CASSPRALVETQYF
>18|TRBD2|TRBV6-7|TRBJ2-1
CARFLAGVPYSSYNEQFF
>14|NA|TRBV19|TRBJ1-1
CASSITTGYTEAFF
>16|NA|TRBV7-9|TRBJ2-3
CASSLVPARATDTQYF
>15|NA|TRBV7-9|TRBJ1-2
CASSLGPLENDGYTF
>13|TRBD1|TRBV29-1|TRBJ1-1
CSVNRGPNTEAFF
>13|TRBD2|TRBV29-1|TRBJ2-3
CSVEAGGWDTQYF
>15|TRBD1|TRBV2|TRBJ2-2
CASRIQGADTGELFF
>16|NA|TRBV2|TRBJ2-2
CASSLWAAGNTGELFF
>16|TRBD2|TRBV19|TRBJ2-1
CASSIGGGRVYNEQFF
>16|TRBD2|TRBV2|TRBJ2-5
CASVLGLAGPQETQYF
>15|NA|TRBV6-6|TRBJ1-4
CASSVQLGSGEKLFF
>16|NA|TRBV3-1/TRBV3-2|TRBJ2-5
CASSLADREYQETQYF